This is a list of T cell receptor beta chains from one sample in a study of blood T cell repertoires in COVID-19. The data were produced by immunoSEQ multiplex PCR, yet TCRdb's version contains in-frame clones alone and is incomplete. The sample has around 300,000 clones; roughly nine tenths are singletons. Sequencing was performed on peripheral blood. The receptors here all came from a woman between 40 and 50 years old who had recovered from COVID-19. The conserved cysteine and the conserved F or W are not part of the CDR3 here.

V: TRBV14; CDR3: ASSFTSGAPGYEQY
V: TRBV24-1; CDR3: ATSDQGQGAAGYT
V: TRBV27; CDR3: ASSALAGGGNTGELF
V: TRBV6-5; CDR3: ASSYSGGSGYT
V: TRBV5-1; CDR3: ASSFPSGRAGTDTQY
V: TRBV9; CDR3: ASSVAGSVLYEQY
V: TRBV18; CDR3: ASSPDSHSYNEQF
V: TRBV5-1; CDR3: ASSLAGASGGNTGELF
V: TRBV18; CDR3: ASSPPGTSYNEQF
V: TRBV7-7; CDR3: ASSPGVPSGTDTQY
V: TRBV6-2/TRBV6-3; CDR3: ASSRLAGVGEQF
V: TRBV27; CDR3: ASRPGGGGNTQY
V: TRBV2; CDR3: ASRLLAGVSDTQY
V: TRBV4-2; CDR3: ASSQEREWGELF
V: TRBV5-4; CDR3: ASSFWGENQPQH
V: TRBV4-2; CDR3: ASSQDLAGGPQTQY
V: TRBV18; CDR3: ASSRGMVAGAGETQY
V: TRBV18; CDR3: ASSPGTLYEQY
V: TRBV28; CDR3: ASSTVTGGETQY
V: TRBV14; CDR3: ASSQDSGKWGYT
V: TRBV4-2; CDR3: ASSQDATSGVYIQETQY
V: TRBV3-1/TRBV3-2; CDR3: ASSQESSVFENIQY
V: TRBV14; CDR3: ASSQSTGASTDTQY
V: TRBV5-1; CDR3: ASSTRTSLGTEAF
V: TRBV27; CDR3: ASSIIGLAAHNEQF
V: TRBV2; CDR3: ASSLAGTAFSGNTIY
V: TRBV5-1; CDR3: ASSLYMRGRLAGARETQY
V: TRBV11-3; CDR3: ASSFSGDTEAF
V: TRBV15; CDR3: ATSGEREGSFEQY
V: TRBV27; CDR3: ASSSGYGVEYDGYT
V: TRBV7-6; CDR3: ASRAYEKNGETQY
V: TRBV2; CDR3: ASSGGRGMAYEQY
V: TRBV7-9; CDR3: ASSSKPSGNYNEQF
V: TRBV5-4; CDR3: ASSLYGTLDYNEQF
V: TRBV5-6; CDR3: ASSLAGWPGDFGTDTQY
V: TRBV2; CDR3: ASSDQAWSGNTIY
V: TRBV6-5; CDR3: ALRERNQETQY
V: TRBV28; CDR3: ASISSGRAYEQY
V: TRBV18; CDR3: ASSPQGDNTEAF
V: TRBV28; CDR3: ASSHAGLAGAGEQY
V: TRBV5-8; CDR3: ASSTGTDSNQPQH
V: TRBV6-4; CDR3: ASLLAGEETQY
V: TRBV7-9; CDR3: ASSSGLAGDEEQY
V: TRBV28; CDR3: ASDGQGQGNGYT
V: TRBV7-3; CDR3: ASSSTGTGGTEAF
V: TRBV15; CDR3: ATSRGGDGQY
V: TRBV2; CDR3: ASKEGVRDTQY
V: TRBV6-4; CDR3: ASAVQEGFSGYT
V: TRBV18; CDR3: ASSPRRDRVTEAF
V: TRBV6-5; CDR3: ASTLDRGPSYEQY
V: TRBV4-1; CDR3: ASSQEYSGRETQY
V: TRBV19; CDR3: ATPTGFGQPQH
V: TRBV28; CDR3: ASSFWREGLGLNPYEQY
V: TRBV7-8; CDR3: ASSLRLARFTGELF
V: TRBV2; CDR3: ASSEIWDSGMKKLF
V: TRBV28; CDR3: ASSQPGGDETQY
V: TRBV5-4; CDR3: ASSLGGNSPLH
V: TRBV12-5; CDR3: ASGAGQGAAQPQH
V: TRBV6-5; CDR3: ASKGAGKNQPQH
V: TRBV5-1; CDR3: ASRGQSANTGELF